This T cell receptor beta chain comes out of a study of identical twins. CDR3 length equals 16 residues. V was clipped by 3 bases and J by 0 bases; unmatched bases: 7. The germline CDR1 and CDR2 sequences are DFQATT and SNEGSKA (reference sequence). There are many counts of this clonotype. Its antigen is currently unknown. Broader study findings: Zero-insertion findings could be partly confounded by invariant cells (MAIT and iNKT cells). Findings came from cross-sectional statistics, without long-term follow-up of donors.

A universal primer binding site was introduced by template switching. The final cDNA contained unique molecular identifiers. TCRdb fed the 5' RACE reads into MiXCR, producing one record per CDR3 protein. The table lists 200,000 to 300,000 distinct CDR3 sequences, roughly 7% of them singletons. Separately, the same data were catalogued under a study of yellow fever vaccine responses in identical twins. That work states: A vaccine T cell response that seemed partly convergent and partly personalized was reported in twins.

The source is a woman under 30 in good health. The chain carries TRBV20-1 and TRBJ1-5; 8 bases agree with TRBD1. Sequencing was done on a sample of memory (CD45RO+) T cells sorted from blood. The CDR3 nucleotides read TGCAGTGCTAGGGGACAGGAGATGATTAGCAATCAGCCCCAGCATTTT. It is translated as CSARGQEMISNQPQHF.